These 23 T cell receptor beta chains originate from one sample sequenced in a study of T cell repertoires in cytomegalovirus infection (dated by TCRdb to between 2017 and 2020). TCRdb shows the sequencer as Illumina HiSeq 1500. TCRdb handled the public reads itself, with Q25 trimming in fastp and clone calling in MiXCR, and kept productive beta chains. Rows are unified per CDR3 protein, each entry keeping the most common DNA and genes. This sample has hundreds of thousands of distinct CDR3 sequences in its table, and 15% to 20% of those were observed once. Jointly, the top ten make up about 11% of the sample. Sequencing used PBMCs. The receptor set was obtained from a human donor in good health (CMV status not recorded). Some clones in this sample may be carry-over from other donors' samples.

This clonotype has only a few counts. The chain joins TRBV12-3 or TRBV12-4 to TRBJ1-1; tentative D call: TRBD1 (6 bases). There are 15 residues in the CDR3. V was cut by 6 bases and J by 3 bases, with 17 bases left in between. For the CDR3, the DNA is TGTGCCAGCAGCATGATGACAGGACGGGACACTGAAGCTTTCTTT. Amino acids: CASSMMTGRDTEAFF.

This clonotype was counted many times. V gene TRBV7-2 combines with J gene TRBJ2-2, with D unclear. There are 11 residues in the CDR3. The V gene's germline CDR1 is SGHTA and CDR2 FQGNSA. V was trimmed by 4 bases and J by 8 bases, leaving 5 bases between them. The DNA for the CDR3 is TGTGCCAGCAGCTCGGGTGGGGAGCTGTTTTTT. Its protein is CASSSGGELFF.

This clonotype was observed at least ten times. The chain employs TRBV12-3 or TRBV12-4 and TRBJ2-1; weak D call: TRBD2 (5 bases). The CDR3 runs to 11 residues. V dropped 3 bases and J dropped 10 bases, with 7 bases sitting between them. This CDR3 is CASSFGGEQFF. The CDR3 bases are TGTGCCAGCAGTTTTGGAGGAGAGCAGTTCTTC.

V gene TRBV6-2 or TRBV6-3 combines with J gene TRBJ1-1; no clear D. The V gene lost 2 bases and the J gene lost 10 bases, with 17 bases spanning the gap. This CDR3 has 14 amino acids. Germline-derived CDR1 and CDR2 are MNHEY and SVGEGT. The CDR3 coding sequence is TGTGCCAGCAGTTACAGGTTGGCTCTACTCGGAGCTTTCTTT. It codes for CASSYRLALLGAFF.

This clonotype was counted many times. The chain is built from TRBV7-2 and TRBJ1-6; D is unclear. CDR3 length equals 16 residues. V lost 2 bases and J 0 bases, leaving 8 bases between the germline ends. CDR1 is SGHTA, CDR2 FQGNSA, per germline. In nucleotides, the CDR3 is TGTGCCAGCAGCTTATTTCGGGGCTCCTATAATTCACCCCTCCACTTT. The encoded protein is CASSLFRGSYNSPLHF.

This clonotype was picked up many times. This chain uses TRBV11-3 with TRBJ2-5; D is unresolved. Germline CDR1 reads SGHNT; CDR2 reads YENEEA. This CDR3 contains 13 residues. V gave up 2 bases and J gave up 1 base, with 5 bases separating them. The CDR3 DNA follows: TGTGCCAGCAGCTTATGGGGCCAAGAGACCCAGTACTTC. Amino acids: CASSLWGQETQYF.

The CDR3 loop reads CASSWSASQTDTQYF. The CDR3 DNA reads as TGTGCCAGCAGCTGGTCGGCTAGCCAGACAGATACGCAGTATTTT. The chain couples TRBV5-4 to TRBJ2-3; D is perhaps TRBD2 (5 bases). The CDR3 has 15 amino acids. Trimming removed 3 bases from V and 3 bases from J, with 14 bases in between. Germline V gives CDR1 SGHNT, CDR2 YYREEE (reference sequence). The full variable domain, rest sourced from reference TRBV5-4 and TRBJ2-3, is ETGVTQSPTHLIKTRGQQVTLRCSSQSGHNTVSWYQQALGQGPQFIFQYYREEENGRGNFPPRFSGLQFPNYSSELNVNALELDDSALYLCASSWSASQTDTQYFGPGTRLTVL.

The table lists this clonotype with a few counts. V usage is TRBV15 and J usage is TRBJ2-7; D gene unclear. The CDR3 is 14 amino acids. The ends were cut back, 5 bases at V and 5 bases at J, with 16 bases in the middle. Germline-derived CDR1 and CDR2 are LNHNV and YYDKDF (reference sequence). CDR3 nucleotides: TGTGCCACCAGCTCCATCCCTTGGACGGACGAGCAGTACTTC. This gives the protein CATSSIPWTDEQYF.

The gene calls are TRBV20-1 and TRBJ1-5; weak D call: TRBD1 (5 bases). This CDR3 is 16 amino acids long. The germline gives CDR1 DFQATT, CDR2 SNEGSKA (reference sequence). V lost 5 bases to trimming and J lost 0 bases, with 17 bases between them. The CDR3 loop is CSAGGPHGNSNQPQHF. As DNA, the CDR3 is TGCAGTGCTGGGGGACCGCATGGAAATAGCAATCAGCCCCAGCATTTT.

This clonotype was observed a handful of times. The V and J genes are TRBV6-5 and TRBJ2-6, with 9 bases aligning to TRBD2. The CDR3 is 17 residues long. V lost 5 bases to trimming and J lost 0 bases; unmatched junction nucleotides: 5. Looked up from germline, CDR1 is MNHEY and CDR2 is SVGAGI. The CDR3 nucleotides read TGTGCCAGCAGTAGAGCGGGGGGTCTCTCTGGGGCCAACGTCCTGACTTTC. This encodes CASSRAGGLSGANVLTF.

This clonotype was picked up many times. This chain joins TRBV11-2 and TRBJ1-1; possibly TRBD1 for D (6 bases). Germline CDR1 SGHAT, CDR2 FQNNGV. This CDR3 contains 15 residues. Trimming pared 3 bases from V and 1 base from J, leaving 12 bases between. This CDR3 reads CASSFRGLSNTEAFF. The DNA for the CDR3 is TGTGCCAGCAGCTTTCGGGGGCTATCGAACACTGAAGCTTTCTTT.

This clonotype has a count of ten or more. The rearrangement joins TRBV7-2 to TRBJ2-3; maybe TRBD2 (6 bases). The germline V and J ends were trimmed by 1 base and 4 bases, with 12 bases remaining between them. Germline values: CDR1 SGHTA, CDR2 FQGNSA. This CDR3 contains 15 residues. This CDR3 is CASSLEGWRADTQYF. CDR3 nucleotides: TGTGCCAGCAGCTTAGAGGGGTGGAGGGCAGATACGCAGTATTTT.

The chain is built from TRBV7-2 and TRBJ1-5, with 8 bases identical to TRBD1. J lost 4 bases, V lost 5 bases, and 10 bases had no gene match. Germline CDR1 SGHTA, CDR2 FQGNSA. This CDR3 has 16 residues. The CDR3 sequence: CASSDRATGVNQPQHF. Here the CDR3 DNA reads TGTGCCAGCAGCGACCGTGCGACAGGGGTAAATCAGCCCCAGCATTTT.

This clonotype was detected many times. The genes are TRBV6-1 and TRBJ2-1; 8 bases fit TRBD2. Germline-derived CDR1 and CDR2 are MNHNS and SASEGT. The V gene end was trimmed by 6 bases and the J gene end by 8 bases; junction bases not matched to a gene: 9. CDR3 length: 14 amino acids. CDR3 protein: CASRSIGGADEQFF. The CDR3 nucleotides are TGTGCCAGCAGATCGATCGGGGGGGCAGATGAGCAGTTCTTC.

The rearrangement joins TRBV12-5 to TRBJ1-1; 7 bases align to TRBD1. Germline-derived CDR1 and CDR2 are LGHNT and FRNRAP. Losses at the gene ends were 4 bases for V and 5 bases for J; bases not matched to a gene: 10. CDR3 length: 15 amino acids. The CDR3 loop reads CASGSGPTGKTEAFF. CDR3 DNA sequence: TGTGCTAGTGGTTCCGGCCCGACAGGGAAGACTGAAGCTTTCTTT.

This clonotype was detected only a few times. The chain recombines TRBV18 with TRBJ2-5; tentatively, D is TRBD2 (6 bases). This CDR3 contains 13 residues. Germline-derived CDR1 and CDR2 are KGHSH and LQKENI. V was cut by 0 bases and J by 5 bases, with 7 bases left in between. Here the CDR3 DNA reads TGTGCCAGCTCACCACCCGCGGGGGAGACCCAGTACTTC. This translates into CASSPPAGETQYF.

The gene calls are TRBV27 and TRBJ2-7; D is possibly TRBD1 (7 bases). Deletions cut 6 bases from V and 0 bases from J, with 18 bases between. CDR3 length equals 16 residues. Germline V lookup: CDR1 MNHEY, CDR2 SMNVEV (reference sequence). CDR3 loop: CASSRRGTESSYEQYF. CDR3 DNA sequence: TGTGCCAGCAGCCGACGGGGGACAGAGTCCTCCTACGAGCAGTACTTC.

On this clonotype itself: The junction and the germline gene differ at one end; a read error may be behind it. The genes are TRBV7-2 and TRBJ2-1, with 11 bases matching TRBD2. The CDR3 loop spans 15 amino acids. Germline V CDR1 and CDR2: SGHTA, FQGNSA. CDR3 residues: CASRLAGGLYNEQFF. DNA of the CDR3: TGTGCCAGCAGGTTAGCGGGGGGGCTCTACAATGAGCAGTTCTTC.

V and J are TRBV6-2 or TRBV6-3 and TRBJ2-5; 8 bases map to TRBD1. CDR1 and CDR2 from the germline V gene are MNHEY and SVGEGT. V shed 2 bases and J 0 bases; nucleotides not matched to a gene: 2. CDR3 length equals 15 residues. CDR3 protein: CASSYLGQDQETQYF. The DNA for the CDR3 is TGTGCCAGCAGTTACCTGGGACAGGACCAAGAGACCCAGTACTTC.

The chain links TRBV7-6 to TRBJ1-2; 7 bases align to TRBD1. From germline, CDR1 is SGHVS and CDR2 FNYEAQ. Trimming took 5 bases from V and 7 from J; bases not matched to a gene: 7. This CDR3 region has 13 residues. The CDR3 region is CASSPTDRSGYTF. CDR3 sequence (DNA): TGTGCCAGCAGCCCCACGGACAGGTCTGGCTACACCTTC.

The table lists this clonotype with a count of one. The rearrangement uses TRBV4-1 and TRBJ2-1, with no clear D. CDR1 MGHRA and CDR2 YSYEKL come from the germline V gene. V dropped 0 bases and J dropped 0 bases, with 9 bases sitting between them. The CDR3 is 16 amino acids. The CDR3 sequence is CASSQESSYSYNEQFF. The CDR3 DNA follows: TGCGCCAGCAGCCAAGAATCCAGTTACTCCTACAATGAGCAGTTCTTC.

The rearrangement joins TRBV20-1 to TRBJ1-1; D not resolved. The germline CDR1 and CDR2 sequences are DFQATT and SNEGSKA (reference sequence). The CDR3 is 13 residues long. V was clipped by 5 bases and J by 2 bases, with 12 bases between them. The chain's CDR3 is CSAQRPGNTEAFF. DNA for the CDR3: TGCAGTGCTCAAAGACCAGGTAACACTGAAGCTTTCTTT.

This clonotype was recorded a few times. The chain uses TRBV20-1 and TRBJ1-1, with D perhaps TRBD1 (6 bases). The ends were cut back, 6 bases at V and 4 bases at J, with 21 bases in the middle. The CDR3 is made up of 15 amino acids. Germline V gene sequence: CDR1 DFQATT, CDR2 SNEGSKA (reference sequence). The CDR3 DNA reads TGCAGTGCCACCAGGGGAAGGGGGGTGAGCACTGAAGCTTTCTTT. Translated: CSATRGRGVSTEAFF.